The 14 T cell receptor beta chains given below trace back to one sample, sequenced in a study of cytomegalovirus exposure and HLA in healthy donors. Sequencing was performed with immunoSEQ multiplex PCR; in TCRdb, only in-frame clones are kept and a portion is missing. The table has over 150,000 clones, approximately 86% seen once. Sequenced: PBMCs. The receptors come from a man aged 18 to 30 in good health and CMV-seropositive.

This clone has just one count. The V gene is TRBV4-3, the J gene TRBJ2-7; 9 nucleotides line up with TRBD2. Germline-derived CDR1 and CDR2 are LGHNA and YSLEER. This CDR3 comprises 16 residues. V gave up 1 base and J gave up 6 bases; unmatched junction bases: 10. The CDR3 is CASSQGFAGGPSEQYF. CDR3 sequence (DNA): TGCGCCAGCAGCCAAGGGTTTGCGGGAGGGCCGAGCGAGCAGTACTTC.

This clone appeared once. The CDR3, as DNA: TGCGCCAGCAGCCAAGGGGGACTAGCGGATTTAGCCTACGAGCAGTACTTC. Translating gives CASSQGGLADLAYEQYF. The rearrangement uses TRBV4-1 and TRBJ2-7; TRBD2 matches 11 bases. The V and J ends lost 1 base and 2 bases, in that order; junction bases with no gene match: 7. The germline gives CDR1 MGHRA, CDR2 YSYEKL. The CDR3 covers 17 residues.

CDR3 protein: CASSVGVARADTGELFF. DNA for the CDR3: TGTGCCAGCAGTGTCGGGGTAGCGCGGGCAGACACCGGGGAGCTGTTTTTT. The chain combines TRBV25-1 with TRBJ2-2; maybe TRBD2 (5 bases). V was clipped by 4 bases and J by 3 bases, with 18 bases between them. Germline V lookup: CDR1 MGHDK, CDR2 SYGVNS. This CDR3 is built from 17 residues.

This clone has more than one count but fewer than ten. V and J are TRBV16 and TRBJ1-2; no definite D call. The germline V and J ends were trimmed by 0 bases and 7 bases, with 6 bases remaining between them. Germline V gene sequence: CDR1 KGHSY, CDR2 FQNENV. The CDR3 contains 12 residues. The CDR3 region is CASSQSRSGYTF. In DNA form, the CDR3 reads TGTGCCAGCAGCCAATCGAGGAGTGGCTACACCTTC.

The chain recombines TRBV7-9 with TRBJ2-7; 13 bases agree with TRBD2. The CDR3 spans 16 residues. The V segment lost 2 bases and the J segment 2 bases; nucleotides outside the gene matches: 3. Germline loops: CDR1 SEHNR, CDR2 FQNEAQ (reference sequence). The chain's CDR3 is CASSLTGLAGPYEQYF. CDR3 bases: TGTGCCAGCAGCTTAACGGGACTAGCGGGACCCTACGAGCAGTACTTC.

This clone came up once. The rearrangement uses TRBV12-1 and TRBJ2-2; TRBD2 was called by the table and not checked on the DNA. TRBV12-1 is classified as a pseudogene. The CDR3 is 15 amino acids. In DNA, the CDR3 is TGTGCCAGCAGCTCGAGCGGGAGGGGAACCGGGGAGCTGTTTTTT. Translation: CASSSSGRGTGELFF.

The DNA for the CDR3 is TGTGCCAGCAGCCTGCACGGGACAGGTGAAGATACGCAGTATTTT. It codes for CASSLHGTGEDTQYF. The V gene is TRBV7-9, the J gene TRBJ2-3, with TRBD1 identical over 8 bases. V lost 5 bases, J lost 5 bases, and 9 bases stayed unmatched. The CDR3 is 15 amino acids. CDR1 is SEHNR, CDR2 FQNEAQ, per germline (reference sequence).

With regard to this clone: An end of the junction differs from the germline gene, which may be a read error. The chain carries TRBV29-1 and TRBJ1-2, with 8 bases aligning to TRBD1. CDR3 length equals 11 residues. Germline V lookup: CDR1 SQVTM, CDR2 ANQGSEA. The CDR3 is CSVEGGDRSAF. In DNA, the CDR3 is TGCAGCGTTGAAGGGGGGGACAGGAGCGCCTTC.

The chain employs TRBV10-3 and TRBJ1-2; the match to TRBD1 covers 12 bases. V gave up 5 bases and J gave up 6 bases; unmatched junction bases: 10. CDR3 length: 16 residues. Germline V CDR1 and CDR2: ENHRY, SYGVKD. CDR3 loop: CAISSGTGGAWNGYTF. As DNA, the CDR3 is TGTGCCATCAGTTCCGGGACAGGGGGCGCGTGGAATGGCTACACCTTC.

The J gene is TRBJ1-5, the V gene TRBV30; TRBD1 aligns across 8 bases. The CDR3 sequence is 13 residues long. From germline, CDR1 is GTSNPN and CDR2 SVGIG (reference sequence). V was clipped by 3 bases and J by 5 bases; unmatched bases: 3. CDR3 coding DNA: TGTGCCTGGAGCACACAGGGGGATCAGCCCCAGCATTTT. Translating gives CAWSTQGDQPQHF.

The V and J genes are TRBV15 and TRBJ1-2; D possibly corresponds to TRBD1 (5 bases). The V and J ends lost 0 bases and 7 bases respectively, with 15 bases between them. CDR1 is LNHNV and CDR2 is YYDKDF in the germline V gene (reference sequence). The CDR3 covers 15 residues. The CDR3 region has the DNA TGTGCCACCAGCAGAGACCAACAGGAGAGGAGTGGCTACACCTTC. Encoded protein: CATSRDQQERSGYTF.

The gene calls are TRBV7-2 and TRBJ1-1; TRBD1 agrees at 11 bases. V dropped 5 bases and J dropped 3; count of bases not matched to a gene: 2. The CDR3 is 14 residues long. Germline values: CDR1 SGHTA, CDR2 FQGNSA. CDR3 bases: TGTGCCAGCAGCCGGACAGGGGGCTACACTGAAGCTTTCTTT. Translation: CASSRTGGYTEAFF.

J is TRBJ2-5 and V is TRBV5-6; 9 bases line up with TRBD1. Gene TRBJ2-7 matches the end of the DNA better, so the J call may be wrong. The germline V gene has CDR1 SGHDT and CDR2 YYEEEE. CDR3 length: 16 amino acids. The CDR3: CASSSRGTGPPYEQYF. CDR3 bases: TGTGCCAGCAGCTCGCGAGGGACAGGGCCCCCCTACGAGCAGTACTTC.

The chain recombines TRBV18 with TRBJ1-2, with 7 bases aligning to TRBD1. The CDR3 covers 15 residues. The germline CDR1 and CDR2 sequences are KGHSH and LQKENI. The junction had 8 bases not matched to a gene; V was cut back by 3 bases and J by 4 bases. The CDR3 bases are TGTGCCAGCTCACCCCGGCAGGGGGTCCCCTATGGCTACACCTTC. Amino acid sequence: CASSPRQGVPYGYTF.